The clone carrying this TCR beta chain was detected only a few times. The sample originates from a study of blood T cells in healthy people across ages. Germline CDR1 and CDR2: MNHEY and SMNVEV (reference sequence). The V and J ends lost 5 bases and 6 bases, in that order; junction bases with no gene match: 3. This CDR3 is 14 amino acids long. The second PCR ran roughly 7 to 12 cycles with a sample-barcoded 5' primer and J-beta primers. TCRdb recomputed calls from the 5' RACE reads with MiXCR, one row per CDR3 protein. The sample has 800,000 or so distinct CDR3 sequences, roughly 25% seen once; the top ten hold 3% to 4%. These data were also filed under a second study, of T cells of mothers and their children.

This TCR came from a boy aged 5-17 years in good health. Sequencing was carried out using blood. The J gene is TRBJ1-4, the V gene TRBV27; 10 bases agree with TRBD1. CDR3 residues: CASSDRGLYEKLFF. CDR3 in DNA: TGTGCCAGCAGTGACAGGGGGCTGTATGAAAAACTGTTTTTT.